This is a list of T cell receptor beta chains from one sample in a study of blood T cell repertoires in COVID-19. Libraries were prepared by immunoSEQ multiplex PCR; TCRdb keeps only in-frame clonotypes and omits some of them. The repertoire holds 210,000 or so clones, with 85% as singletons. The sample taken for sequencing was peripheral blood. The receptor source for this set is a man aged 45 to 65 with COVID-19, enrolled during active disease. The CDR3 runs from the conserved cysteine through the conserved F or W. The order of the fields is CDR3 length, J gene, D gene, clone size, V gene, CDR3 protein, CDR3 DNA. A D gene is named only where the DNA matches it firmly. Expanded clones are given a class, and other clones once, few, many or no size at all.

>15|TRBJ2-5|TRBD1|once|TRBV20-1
CSASPKQGSRETQYF
TGCAGTGCTAGTCCAAAACAGGGGTCGCGGGAGACCCAGTACTTC
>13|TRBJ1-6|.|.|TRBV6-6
CANSVSGNSPLHF
TGTGCCAACTCCGTATCTGGTAATTCACCCCTCCACTTT
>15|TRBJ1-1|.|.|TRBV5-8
CASSNPGLMNTEAFF
TGTGCCAGCAGCAACCCGGGACTGATGAACACTGAAGCTTTCTTT
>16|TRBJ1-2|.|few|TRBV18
CASSRFADIIGYGYTF
TGTGCCAGCTCACGATTTGCGGACATTATAGGCTATGGCTACACCTTC
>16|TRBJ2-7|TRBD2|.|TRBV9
CASSAGFGGGAYEQYF
TGTGCCAGCAGCGCAGGTTTTGGCGGGGGGGCCTACGAGCAGTACTTC
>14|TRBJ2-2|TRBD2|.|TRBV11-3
CASSYSGGTGELFF
TGTGCCAGCAGCTATTCCGGGGGGACCGGGGAGCTGTTTTTT
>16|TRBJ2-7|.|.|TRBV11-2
CASSPINWRGKYEQYF
TGTGCCAGCAGCCCCATCAACTGGCGGGGTAAATACGAGCAGTACTTC
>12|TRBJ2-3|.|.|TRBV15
CATSRYTDTQYF
TGTGCCACCAGCAGATACACAGATACGCAGTATTTT
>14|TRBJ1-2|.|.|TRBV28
CASSFQGPNYGYTF
TGTGCCAGCAGTTTCCAGGGCCCCAACTATGGCTACACCTTC
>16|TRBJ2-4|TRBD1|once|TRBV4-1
CASSQTTGKAKNIQYF
TGCGCCAGCAGCCAGACGACAGGGAAGGCCAAAAACATTCAGTACTTC
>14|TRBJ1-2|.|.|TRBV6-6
CASSYLFAGKGYTF
TGTGCCAGCAGTTACCTCTTTGCAGGAAAGGGCTACACCTTC
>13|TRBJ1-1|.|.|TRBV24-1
CATSRGMGTEAFF
TGTGCCACCAGTAGAGGAATGGGTACTGAAGCTTTCTTT
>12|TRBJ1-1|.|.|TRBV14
CASSQSGNEAFF
TGTGCCAGCAGCCAATCAGGGAATGAAGCTTTCTTT
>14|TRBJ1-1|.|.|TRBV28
CASAEGALSTEAFF
TGTGCCTCTGCCGAAGGGGCCTTGAGCACTGAAGCTTTCTTT
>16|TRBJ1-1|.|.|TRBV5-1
CASSAGISLMNTEAFF
TGCGCCAGCAGCGCAGGGATTTCCCTGATGAACACTGAAGCTTTCTTT
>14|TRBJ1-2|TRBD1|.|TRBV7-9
CASSLDRGNYGYTF
TGTGCCAGCAGCTTAGACAGGGGCAACTATGGCTACACCTTC
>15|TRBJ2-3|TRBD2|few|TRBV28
CASRVRPGGTDTQYF
TGTGCCAGCCGCGTCCGTCCGGGGGGGACAGATACGCAGTATTTT
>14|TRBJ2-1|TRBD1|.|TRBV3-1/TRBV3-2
CASSPRGPYNEQFF
TGTGCCAGCAGCCCCAGGGGGCCGTACAATGAGCAGTTCTTC
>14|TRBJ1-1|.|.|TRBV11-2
CASSLGGQNTEAFF
TGTGCCAGCAGCTTAGGGGGACAGAACACTGAAGCTTTCTTT
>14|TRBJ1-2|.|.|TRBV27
CASSLSGAVNGYTF
TGTGCCAGCAGTTTATCAGGGGCCGTGAATGGCTACACCTTC
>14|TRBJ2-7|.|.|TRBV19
CASSMWGGPYEQYF
TGTGCCAGTAGTATGTGGGGGGGCCCCTACGAGCAGTACTTC
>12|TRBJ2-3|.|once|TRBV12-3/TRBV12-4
CASSFGADTQYF
TGTGCCAGCAGTTTCGGGGCAGATACGCAGTATTTT
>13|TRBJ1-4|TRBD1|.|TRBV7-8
CASGQGTNEKLFF
TGTGCCAGCGGACAGGGCACTAATGAAAAACTGTTTTTT
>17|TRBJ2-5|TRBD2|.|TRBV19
CASSIGRGLAGEETQYF
TGTGCCAGTAGTATAGGACGAGGGCTAGCGGGGGAAGAGACCCAGTACTTC
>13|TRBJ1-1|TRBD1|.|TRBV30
CAWRRGQNTEAFF
TGTGCCTGGAGAAGGGGGCAGAACACTGAAGCTTTCTTT
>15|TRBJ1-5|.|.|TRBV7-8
CASSPREGVDQPQHF
TGTGCCAGCAGCCCCCGGGAGGGGGTAGACCAGCCCCAGCATTTT
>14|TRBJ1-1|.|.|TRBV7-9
CASSSTGRLEKAFF
TGTGCCAGCAGCTCGACAGGACGTCTCGAGAAAGCTTTCTTT